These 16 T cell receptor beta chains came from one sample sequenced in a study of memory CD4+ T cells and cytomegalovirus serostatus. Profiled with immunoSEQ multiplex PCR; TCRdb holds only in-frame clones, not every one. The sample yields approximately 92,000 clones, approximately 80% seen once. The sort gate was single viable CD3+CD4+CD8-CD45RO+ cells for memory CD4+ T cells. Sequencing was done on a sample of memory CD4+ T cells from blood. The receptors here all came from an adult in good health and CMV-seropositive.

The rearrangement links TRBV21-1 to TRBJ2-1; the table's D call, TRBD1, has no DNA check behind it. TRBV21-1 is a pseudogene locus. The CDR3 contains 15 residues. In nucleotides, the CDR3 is TGTGCCAGCAGCAATTGGGACAGGGGTGACAATGAGCAGTTCTTC. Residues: CASSNWDRGDNEQFF.

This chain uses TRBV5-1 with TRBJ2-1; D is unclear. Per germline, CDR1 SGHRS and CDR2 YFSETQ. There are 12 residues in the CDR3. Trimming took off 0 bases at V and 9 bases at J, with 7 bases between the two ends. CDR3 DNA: TGCGCCAGCAGCTTGGAGCGTGGTGAGCAGTTCTTC. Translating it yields CASSLERGEQFF. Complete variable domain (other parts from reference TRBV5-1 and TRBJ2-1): KAGVTQTPRYLIKTRGQQVTLSCSPISGHRSVSWYQQTPGQGLQFLFEYFSETQRNKGNFPGRFSGRQFSNSRSEMNVSTLELGDSALYLCASSLERGEQFFGPGTRLTVL.

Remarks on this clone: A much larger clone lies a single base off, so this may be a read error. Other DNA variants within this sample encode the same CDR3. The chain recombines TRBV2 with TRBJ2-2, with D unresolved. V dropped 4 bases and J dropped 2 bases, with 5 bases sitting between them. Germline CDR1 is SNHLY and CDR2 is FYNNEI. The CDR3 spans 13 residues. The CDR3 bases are TGTGCCAGCAGTGGAGACAACACCGGGGAGCTGTTTTTT. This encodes CASSGDNTGELFF. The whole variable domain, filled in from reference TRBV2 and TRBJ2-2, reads EPEVTQTPSHQVTQMGQEVILRCVPISNHLYFYWYRQILGQKVEFLVSFYNNEISEKSEIFDDQFSVERPDGSNFTLKIRSTKLEDSAMYFCASSGDNTGELFFGEGSRLTVL.

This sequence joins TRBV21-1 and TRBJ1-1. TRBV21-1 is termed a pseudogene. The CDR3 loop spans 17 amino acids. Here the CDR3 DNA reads TGTGCCAGCAGCAAAGCGGGAACCTCAGAGGTTAACACTGAAGCTTTCTTT. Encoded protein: CASSKAGTSEVNTEAFF.

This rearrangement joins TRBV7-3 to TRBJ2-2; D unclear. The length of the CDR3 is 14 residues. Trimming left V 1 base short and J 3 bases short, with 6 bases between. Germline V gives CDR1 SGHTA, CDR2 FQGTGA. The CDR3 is CASSLSKDTGELFF. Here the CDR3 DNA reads TGTGCCAGCAGCTTAAGCAAGGACACCGGGGAGCTGTTTTTT.

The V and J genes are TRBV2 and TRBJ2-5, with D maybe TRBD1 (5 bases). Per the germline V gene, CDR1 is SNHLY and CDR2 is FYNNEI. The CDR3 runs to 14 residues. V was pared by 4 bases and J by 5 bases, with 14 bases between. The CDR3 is CASSGIAGWETQYF. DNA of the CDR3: TGTGCCAGCAGTGGTATCGCAGGGTGGGAGACCCAGTACTTC.

The CDR3 bases are TGTGCCAGCAGTTCATTAGACAGGGGGCGGACTGAAGCTTTCTTT. This sequence encodes CASSSLDRGRTEAFF. The gene calls are TRBV28 and TRBJ1-1, with TRBD1 matching 10 bases. The V gene's germline CDR1 is MDHEN and CDR2 SYDVKM. The CDR3 extends over 15 amino acids. Germline trimming cut 4 bases from V and 5 bases from J; bases unmatched to any gene: 7. Full variable domain (outside the CDR3, taken from reference TRBV28 and TRBJ1-1): DVKVTQSSRYLVKRTGEKVFLECVQDMDHENMFWYRQDPGLGLRLIYFSYDVKMKEKGDIPEGYSVSREKKERFSLILESASTNQTSMYLCASSSLDRGRTEAFFGQGTRLTVV.

The CDR3 loop is CASSAQGVANTGELFF. CDR3 coding DNA: TGTGCCAGCAGTGCCCAGGGCGTAGCAAACACCGGGGAGCTGTTTTTT. The chain combines TRBV2 with TRBJ2-2; D may be TRBD1 (5 bases). Trimming left V 4 bases short and J 2 bases short, with 14 bases between. CDR1 and CDR2 (germline): SNHLY, FYNNEI. CDR3 length equals 16 residues.

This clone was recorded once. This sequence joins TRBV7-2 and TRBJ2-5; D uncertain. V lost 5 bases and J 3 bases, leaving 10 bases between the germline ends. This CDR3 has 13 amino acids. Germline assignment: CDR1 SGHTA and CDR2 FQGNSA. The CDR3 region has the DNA TGTGCCAGCAGCCCGAGTAGCAAAGAGACCCAGTACTTC. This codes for CASSPSSKETQYF.

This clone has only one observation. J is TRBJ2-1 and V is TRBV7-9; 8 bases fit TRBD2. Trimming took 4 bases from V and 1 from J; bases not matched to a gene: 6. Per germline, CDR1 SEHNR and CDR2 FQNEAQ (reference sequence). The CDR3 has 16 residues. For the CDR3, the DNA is TGTGCCAGCAGCTACGGAGCGGGAGAATCCTACAATGAGCAGTTCTTC. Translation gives CASSYGAGESYNEQFF.

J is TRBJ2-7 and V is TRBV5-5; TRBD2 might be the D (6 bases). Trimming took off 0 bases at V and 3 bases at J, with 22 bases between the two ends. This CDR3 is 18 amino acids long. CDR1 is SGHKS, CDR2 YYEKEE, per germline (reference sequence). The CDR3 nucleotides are TGTGCCAGCAGCTTGGCCGCAGGGATGTGGACGGGGGTCTACGAGCAGTACTTC. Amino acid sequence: CASSLAAGMWTGVYEQYF.

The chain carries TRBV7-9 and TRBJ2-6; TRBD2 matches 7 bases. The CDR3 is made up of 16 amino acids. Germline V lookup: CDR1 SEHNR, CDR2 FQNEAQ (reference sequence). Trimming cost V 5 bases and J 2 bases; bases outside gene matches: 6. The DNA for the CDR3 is TGTGCCAGCAGCCCTCGGGGAGGGACTGGGGCCAACGTCCTGACTTTC. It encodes CASSPRGGTGANVLTF.

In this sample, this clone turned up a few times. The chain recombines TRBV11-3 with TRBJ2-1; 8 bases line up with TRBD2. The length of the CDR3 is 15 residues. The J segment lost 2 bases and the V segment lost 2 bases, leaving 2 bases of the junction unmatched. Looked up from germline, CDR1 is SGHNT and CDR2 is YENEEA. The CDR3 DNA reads TGTGCCAGCAGCTTATCGGGAGGGACCTACAATGAGCAGTTCTTC. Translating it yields CASSLSGGTYNEQFF.

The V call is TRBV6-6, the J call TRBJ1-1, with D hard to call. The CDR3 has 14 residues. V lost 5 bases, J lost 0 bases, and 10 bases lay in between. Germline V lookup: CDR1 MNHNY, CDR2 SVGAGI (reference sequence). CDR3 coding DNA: TGTGCCAGCAGTCGAAGGACGGTGAACACTGAAGCTTTCTTT. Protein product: CASSRRTVNTEAFF.

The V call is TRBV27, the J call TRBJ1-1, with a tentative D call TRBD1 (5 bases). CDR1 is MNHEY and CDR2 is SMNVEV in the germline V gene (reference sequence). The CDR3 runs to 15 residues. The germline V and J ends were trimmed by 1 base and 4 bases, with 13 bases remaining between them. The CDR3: CASSLWGSRGTEAFF. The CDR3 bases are TGTGCCAGCAGTTTATGGGGCTCCCGCGGCACTGAAGCTTTCTTT.

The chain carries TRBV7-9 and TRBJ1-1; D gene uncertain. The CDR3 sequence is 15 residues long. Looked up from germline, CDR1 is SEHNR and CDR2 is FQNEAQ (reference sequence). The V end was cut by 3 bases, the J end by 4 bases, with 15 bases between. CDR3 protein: CASSFYASGRTEAFF. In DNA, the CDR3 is TGTGCCAGCAGCTTTTACGCCTCTGGGCGCACTGAAGCTTTCTTT.